One and the same sample provided the 25 T cell receptor beta chains below, sequenced in a study of blood T cell repertoires in COVID-19. Measured with immunoSEQ multiplex PCR; TCRdb has only the in-frame clones, and not every one. Seen here are some 320,000 clones, approximately 88% observed once, and the top ten hold 6.9%. The sequenced sample was peripheral blood. These TCRs come from a woman in her thirties who had recovered from COVID-19.

The chain has TRBV30 and TRBJ2-1; D is undetermined. V lost 0 bases and J lost 8, with 11 bases in between. The CDR3 consists of 13 residues. Looked up from germline, CDR1 is GTSNPN and CDR2 is SVGIG (reference sequence). CDR3 loop: CAWSVMRVYEQFF. As DNA, the CDR3 is TGTGCCTGGAGTGTAATGCGTGTCTATGAGCAGTTCTTC.

The rearrangement uses TRBV7-8 and TRBJ2-7; D might be TRBD2 (5 bases). The V end lost 2 bases, the J end lost 2 bases, and 13 bases lay between the germline ends. Germline V gives CDR1 SGHVS, CDR2 FQNEAQ. The CDR3 covers 15 residues. This CDR3 reads CASSLSPRATYEQYF. DNA of the CDR3: TGTGCCAGCAGCTTATCTCCGAGGGCCACCTACGAGCAGTACTTC.

The gene calls are TRBV19 and TRBJ1-3; a weak D match, TRBD1 (6 bases). The ends were cut back, 3 bases at V and 8 bases at J, with 17 bases in the middle. CDR1 LNHDA and CDR2 SQIVND come from the germline V gene (reference sequence). The CDR3 sequence is 15 residues long. In DNA form, the CDR3 reads TGTGCCAGTAGTATGATCCAACGCCCAGGGGACACCATATATTTT. It yields the protein CASSMIQRPGDTIYF.

The chain has TRBV9 and TRBJ2-2; D might be TRBD1 (5 bases). This CDR3 comprises 16 residues. CDR1 is SGDLS and CDR2 is YYNGEE in the germline V gene. V lost 4 bases and J lost 6, with 19 bases in between. CDR3 DNA: TGTGCCAGCAGCCCCAGACCCCCAGACAGTTCCGGGGAGCTGTTTTTT. It is translated as CASSPRPPDSSGELFF. Based on the CDR3 plus reference TRBV9 and TRBJ2-2, the full variable domain is DSGVTQTPKHLITATGQRVTLRCSPRSGDLSVYWYQQSLDQGLQFLIQYYNGEERAKGNILERFSAQQFPDLHSELNLSSLELGDSALYFCASSPRPPDSSGELFFGEGSRLTVL.

This clone was seen a single time. The chain couples TRBV18 to TRBJ2-3; tentatively, D is TRBD2 (6 bases). This CDR3 contains 15 residues. Trimming left V 0 bases short and J 6 bases short, with 13 bases between. Germline V gene lookup returns CDR1 KGHSH and CDR2 LQKENI. In DNA form, the CDR3 reads TGTGCCAGCTCACCACCATGGGGGGTTCGGGATACGCAGTATTTT. It encodes CASSPPWGVRDTQYF.

V and J are TRBV6-5 and TRBJ1-2; TRBD1 is a possible D gene (6 bases). Germline CDR1 MNHEY, CDR2 SVGAGI. This CDR3 has 15 amino acids. Trimming pared 2 bases from V and 3 bases from J, leaving 13 bases between. The CDR3 DNA sequence: TGTGCCAGCAGTTACGGCGGGGGGCTTCACTATGGCTACACCTTC. Translated, it gives CASSYGGGLHYGYTF.

V and J are TRBV15 and TRBJ2-2; 7 bases agree with TRBD2. The germline CDR1 and CDR2 sequences are LNHNV and YYDKDF (reference sequence). With 5 bases clipped from V and 3 bases from J, the junction kept 3 bases outside the gene matches. CDR3 length: 14 amino acids. CDR3 nucleotide sequence: TGTGCCACCAGCCCGGGGGGATACACCGGGGAGCTGTTTTTT. Amino acids: CATSPGGYTGELFF.

The chain has TRBV5-6 and TRBJ2-7; D is ambiguous. The germline V gene encodes CDR1 SGHDT and CDR2 YYEEEE. V was cut by 0 bases and J by 1 base, with 5 bases left in between. The CDR3 covers 13 residues. The CDR3 loop reads CASSLGQSYEQYF. CDR3 nucleotides: TGTGCCAGCAGCTTGGGACAATCCTACGAGCAGTACTTC.

V and J are TRBV24-1 and TRBJ2-4, with D unclear. The CDR3 is 12 residues long. Trimming took 3 bases from V and 6 from J, leaving 5 bases between them. The V gene's germline CDR1 is KGHDR and CDR2 SFDVKD. The CDR3 loop reads CATSDRLNIQYF. The CDR3 DNA reads TGTGCCACCAGTGATCGTTTAAACATTCAGTACTTC.

V gene TRBV6-2 or TRBV6-3 combines with J gene TRBJ1-5, with TRBD1 matching over 8 bases. This CDR3 is 13 amino acids long. V dropped 5 bases and J dropped 8; count of bases not matched to a gene: 5. CDR1 is MNHEY and CDR2 is SVGEGT in the germline V gene. CDR3 sequence reads: CASSELQGEPQHF. The CDR3 nucleotides read TGTGCCAGCAGTGAGCTACAGGGGGAGCCCCAGCATTTT.

The gene calls are TRBV6-5 and TRBJ1-1; D is ambiguous. V was shortened by 5 bases and J by 1 base, with 14 bases between the two germline ends. There are 15 residues in the CDR3. CDR1 is MNHEY, CDR2 SVGAGI, per germline. Written as DNA, the CDR3 is TGTGCCAGCAGTACACTTTTTGACTGGAACACTGAAGCTTTCTTT. Translating gives CASSTLFDWNTEAFF.

The rearrangement joins TRBV28 to TRBJ2-2; D perhaps matches TRBD1 (6 bases). Germline V gene sequence: CDR1 MDHEN, CDR2 SYDVKM. The CDR3 spans 15 residues. V was trimmed by 7 bases and J by 1 base, leaving 13 bases between them. The CDR3 sequence is CASISLQGNTGELFF. The CDR3 nucleotides read TGTGCCAGCATCTCCTTACAGGGGAACACCGGGGAGCTGTTTTTT.

The chain combines TRBV6-6 with TRBJ2-7; D is unresolved. Between the trimmed V and J ends, which lost 2 bases and 0 bases, there was a span of 8 bases. This CDR3 spans 14 amino acids. Germline CDR1 MNHNY, CDR2 SVGAGI (reference sequence). In DNA form, the CDR3 reads TGTGCCAGCAGTTACCGGCAGGACTCCTACGAGCAGTACTTC. Its protein product is CASSYRQDSYEQYF.

The gene calls are TRBV7-2 and TRBJ1-2; 7 positions match TRBD1. The germline gives CDR1 SGHTA, CDR2 FQGNSA. The CDR3 has 15 residues. V shed 5 bases and J 1 base; nucleotides not matched to a gene: 7. CDR3 DNA sequence: TGTGCCAGCAGCCCCAGACAGGGTCTTAACTATGGCTACACCTTC. Encoded protein: CASSPRQGLNYGYTF. The full variable domain, its missing parts supplied by reference TRBV7-2 and TRBJ1-2, is GAGVSQSPSNKVTEKGKDVELRCDPISGHTALYWYRQSLGQGLEFLIYFQGNSAPDKSGLPSDRFSAERTGGSVSTLTIQRTQQEDSAVYLCASSPRQGLNYGYTFGSGTRLTVV.

The V and J genes are TRBV27 and TRBJ1-1, with TRBD1 matching 7 bases. The CDR3 consists of 14 residues. The V gene's germline CDR1 is MNHEY and CDR2 SMNVEV (reference sequence). The J segment lost 4 bases and the V segment lost 5 bases, leaving 7 bases of the junction unmatched. CDR3 region: CASSPRQGVTEAFF. The CDR3 nucleotides read TGTGCCAGCAGTCCAAGACAGGGCGTCACTGAAGCTTTCTTT.

The chain carries TRBV3-1 (or the pseudogene TRBV3-2) and TRBJ2-1; D is unresolved. Germline CDR1 and CDR2: LGHDT and YNNKEL (reference sequence). This CDR3 has 12 amino acids. Trimming stripped 1 base from V and 6 bases from J, with 4 bases between. CDR3: CASSQVSNEQFF. Here the CDR3 DNA reads TGTGCCAGCAGCCAAGTCAGCAATGAGCAGTTCTTC.

V usage is TRBV5-4 and J usage is TRBJ2-2, with TRBD1 matching over 10 bases. The CDR3 extends over 16 amino acids. V lost 4 bases, J lost 2 bases, and 5 bases stayed unmatched. Germline CDR1 SGHNT, CDR2 YYREEE (reference sequence). Here the CDR3 DNA reads TGTGCCAGCAGCCCGAGGGACAGGGGAAACACCGGGGAGCTGTTTTTT. This encodes CASSPRDRGNTGELFF. Using reference TRBV5-4 and TRBJ2-2 for the parts outside the CDR3, the full variable domain is ETGVTQSPTHLIKTRGQQVTLRCSSQSGHNTVSWYQQALGQGPQFIFQYYREEENGRGNFPPRFSGLQFPNYSSELNVNALELDDSALYLCASSPRDRGNTGELFFGEGSRLTVL.

The chain recombines TRBV2 with TRBJ1-5, with D possibly TRBD1 on 6 matching bases. The V gene lost 11 bases and the J gene lost 0 bases, with 11 bases spanning the gap. This CDR3 spans 13 amino acids. Germline V CDR1 and CDR2: SNHLY, FYNNEI. CDR3 bases: TGTGCCTGCAACAGGGATAGCAATCAGCCCCAGCATTTT. Its protein is CACNRDSNQPQHF.

This sequence joins TRBV5-1 and TRBJ2-2, with D maybe TRBD2 (6 bases). The CDR3 contains 15 residues. Germline V CDR1 and CDR2: SGHRS, YFSETQ. Trimming stripped 4 bases from V and 4 bases from J, with 14 bases between. In nucleotides, the CDR3 is TGCGCCAGCAGCCCCGGGACTCTAAGCACCGGGGAGCTGTTTTTT. Amino acid sequence: CASSPGTLSTGELFF.

The chain couples TRBV25-1 to TRBJ1-6, with 8 bases lining up with TRBD1. Germline lookup yields CDR1 MGHDK and CDR2 SYGVNS. J lost 7 bases, V lost 3 bases, and 2 bases had no gene match. The CDR3 extends over 14 amino acids. This CDR3 reads CASSDGQGNSPLHF. CDR3 in DNA: TGTGCCAGCAGTGATGGACAGGGAAATTCACCCCTCCACTTT.

This clone was seen more than once but under ten times. This chain joins TRBV5-6 and TRBJ2-7; tentative D call: TRBD1 (6 bases). This CDR3 contains 14 residues. The germline CDR1 and CDR2 sequences are SGHDT and YYEEEE. Trimming took 3 bases from V and 7 from J, leaving 17 bases between them. CDR3 DNA: TGTGCCAGCAGCTCGATACGGGACACACGGGAGCAGTACTTC. Translating gives CASSSIRDTREQYF.

This clone was detected only once. The chain uses TRBV5-4 and TRBJ2-1; tentative D call: TRBD1 (5 bases). CDR1 and CDR2 (germline): SGHNT, YYREEE (reference sequence). V dropped 0 bases and J dropped 6 bases, with 7 bases sitting between them. The CDR3 contains 13 residues. The CDR3 DNA reads TGTGCCAGCAGCTTGGTCGACAGCAATGAGCAGTTCTTC. Its protein product is CASSLVDSNEQFF.

This clone was observed a single time. The chain uses TRBV9 and TRBJ1-1, with D unclear. This CDR3 contains 14 residues. Trimming stripped 0 bases from V and 10 bases from J, with 16 bases between. CDR1 SGDLS and CDR2 YYNGEE come from the germline V gene. The CDR3: CASSVDTAAQGAFF. The CDR3 DNA reads TGTGCCAGCAGCGTAGATACCGCGGCCCAAGGAGCTTTCTTT.

The chain has TRBV2 and TRBJ2-5; D ambiguous. Germline V lookup: CDR1 SNHLY, CDR2 FYNNEI. V was shortened by 3 bases and J by 2 bases, with 13 bases between the two germline ends. This CDR3 spans 15 amino acids. The CDR3: CASSESQNGQETQYF. Here the CDR3 DNA reads TGTGCCAGCAGTGAGTCACAGAATGGACAAGAGACCCAGTACTTC.

V and J are TRBV5-5 and TRBJ2-5, with D possibly matching TRBD2 (5 bases). This CDR3 is built from 16 residues. Looked up from germline, CDR1 is SGHKS and CDR2 is YYEKEE (reference sequence). V lost 4 bases and J 1 base, leaving 17 bases between the germline ends. CDR3 sequence: CASSRGGPNFQETQYF. CDR3 coding DNA: TGTGCCAGCAGCCGCGGCGGGCCGAACTTCCAAGAGACCCAGTACTTC.